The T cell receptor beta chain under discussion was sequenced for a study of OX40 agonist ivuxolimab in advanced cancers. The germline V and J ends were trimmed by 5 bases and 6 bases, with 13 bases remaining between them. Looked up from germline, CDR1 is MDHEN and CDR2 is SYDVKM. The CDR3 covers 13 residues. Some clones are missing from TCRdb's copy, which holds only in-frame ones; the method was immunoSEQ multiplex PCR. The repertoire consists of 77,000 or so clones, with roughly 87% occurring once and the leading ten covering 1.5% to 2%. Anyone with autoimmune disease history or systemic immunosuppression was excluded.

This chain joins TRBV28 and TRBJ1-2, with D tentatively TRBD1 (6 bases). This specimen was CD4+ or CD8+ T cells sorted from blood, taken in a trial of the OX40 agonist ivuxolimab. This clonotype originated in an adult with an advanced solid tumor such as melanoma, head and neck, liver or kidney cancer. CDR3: CASSIRRQDGYTF. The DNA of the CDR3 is TGTGCCAGCAGTATCCGGAGACAGGATGGCTACACCTTC.